Listed below are T cell receptor beta chains from one sample, sequenced in a study of control samples from healthy donors and cancer patients. Clones were read by immunoSEQ multiplex PCR, and TCRdb kept only the in-frame ones, dropping some. The data contain 170,000 or so clones, 80% to 95% of them singletons. What was sequenced was blood. These receptors were obtained from a man aged 18 to 29 in good health. CDR3s include the opening cysteine and the closing phenylalanine or tryptophan. A D gene is named only where the DNA matches it firmly. The size entry is marked missing in some rows and otherwise reads once, few, many or a size class.

d_call clone_size j_call v_call cdr3_nt cdr3_aa
- - TRBJ1-2 TRBV10-3 TGTGCCATCAGTGAGTCAAGTGAGACTAACTATGGCTACACCTTC CAISESSETNYGYTF
- once TRBJ2-7 TRBV2 TGTGCCAGCGGACAGACCTACGAGCAGTACTTC CASGQTYEQYF
TRBD1 - TRBJ2-7 TRBV7-6 TGTGCCAGCAGCTTAGGCCAGGACAGGGAGTACGAGCAGTACTTC CASSLGQDREYEQYF
- once TRBJ1-4 TRBV4-1 TGCGCCAGCAGTCTCAGTGAAAAACTGTTTTTT CASSLSEKLFF
- - TRBJ1-2 TRBV7-8 TGTGCCAGCAGCCAGCTAACGGGGGGCTACACCTTC CASSQLTGGYTF
TRBD1 few TRBJ2-3 TRBV2 TGTGCCAGCAGGGCTGACAGGGACACAGATACGCAGTATTTT CASRADRDTDTQYF
TRBD1 - TRBJ1-2 TRBV7-2 TGTGCCAGCAGCTTCGGGACAGGCGCTTTAAGTGGCTACACCTTC CASSFGTGALSGYTF
TRBD2 - TRBJ2-5 TRBV25-1 TGTGCCAGCAGTGAGGCTAGCGGGGGCCTTTGGGAGACCCAGTACTTC CASSEASGGLWETQYF
TRBD1 - TRBJ2-2 TRBV19 TGTGCCAGTGTACAGGGGATCGGGGAGCTGTTTTTT CASVQGIGELFF
TRBD2 - TRBJ2-1 TRBV15 TGTGCCACCAGCGGGGGAACGGGGGGGTCAAGCTCCTACAATGAGCAGTTCTTC CATSGGTGGSSSYNEQFF
- - TRBJ2-1 TRBV5-1 TGCGCCAGCGAGAGTGGGATGGGGTCCTACAATGAGCAGTTCTTC CASESGMGSYNEQFF
TRBD2 - TRBJ2-3 TRBV2 TGTGCCAGACCGGGACTAGCGGGGGCCCGCCGGGATACGCAGTATTTT CARPGLAGARRDTQYF
- - TRBJ2-2 TRBV28 TGTGCCAGCAGGACTCCAGGGAAAATGCTGTACGGGGAGCTGTTTTTT CASRTPGKMLYGELFF
- - TRBJ1-1 TRBV14 TGTGCCAGCAGCCCGGGGGGATGGACTGAAGCTTTCTTT CASSPGGWTEAFF
- many TRBJ1-6 TRBV4-1 TGCGCCAGCAGCCAAAAGCACCTTAATACACCCCTCCACTTT CASSQKHLNTPLHF
TRBD1 - TRBJ2-7 TRBV6-5 TGTGCCAGCAGTTACATCGGGACAGGGGGCTACGAGCAGTACTTC CASSYIGTGGYEQYF
- - TRBJ2-1 TRBV19 TGTGCCAGTAGTAACAGGGATTTACGCGATGAGCAGTTCTTC CASSNRDLRDEQFF
TRBD1 - TRBJ2-7 TRBV25-1 TGTGCCAGCAGTGTGCGACAGGGTAATTTGGACGAGCAGTACTTC CASSVRQGNLDEQYF
- - TRBJ2-3 TRBV24-1 TGTGCCACCAGTGATTCGGGCCAGACAGATACGCAGTATTTT CATSDSGQTDTQYF
TRBD1 - TRBJ1-1 TRBV30 TGTGCCTGGAGTGGGGACAGCCAGAACACTGAAGCTTTCTTT CAWSGDSQNTEAFF
- - TRBJ1-1 TRBV10-1 TGCGCCAGCAGAACAGGAGCTGAAGCTTTCTTT CASRTGAEAFF
TRBD1 - TRBJ2-2 TRBV5-1 TGCGCCAGCAGCTTGGTTGGTCCCGGGACAGGGTTTGTTCAGAACACCGGGGAGCTGTTTTTT CASSLVGPGTGFVQNTGELFF
TRBD2 once TRBJ2-3 TRBV7-3 TGTGCCAGCAGCCATGGGACAGTTAGCGGGGGACGAGCTAGCACAGATACGCAGTATTTT CASSHGTVSGGRASTDTQYF
- - TRBJ1-5 TRBV6-5 TGTGCCAGCAAGCGGGGGAGTAGCAATCAGCCCCAGCATTTT CASKRGSSNQPQHF
TRBD1 - TRBJ1-5 TRBV6-6 TGTGCCAGCAGTCTAAACCCAGGGGGCGCGAGCAATCAGCCCCAGCATTTT CASSLNPGGASNQPQHF
TRBD1 once TRBJ1-1 TRBV7-9 TGTGCCAGCAGCTTCGGGACAGGGGGAGCTTTCTTT CASSFGTGGAFF